This TCR beta chain was identified during a study of cytomegalovirus exposure and HLA in healthy donors. Germline lookup yields CDR1 SGHRS and CDR2 YFSETQ. The junction had 2 bases not matched to a gene; V was cut back by 4 bases and J by 1 base. The CDR3 is 15 residues long. Primers included in the PCR were 60 Vbeta and 13 Jbeta primers. Here immunoSEQ multiplex PCR was the method, and the copy in TCRdb shows in-frame clones only, minus some. The table lists about 280,000 clones, about 87% of them singletons, with 2% to 3% in the top ten. This clone showed up just once. Its cognate antigen is unknown. The study, taken as a whole, reports: Immune exposure was documented only through CMV serostatus. A later analysis linked a missense DCLRE1C variant to TCR beta V- and J-gene trimming.

The clonotype was recovered from a woman aged 18-29 years in good health and CMV-seronegative. This chain uses TRBV5-1 with TRBJ1-4; 9 bases are a match to TRBD1. Sequenced: PBMCs. The DNA of the CDR3 is TGCGCCAGCAGCCTGACAGGGGGAACTAATGAAAAACTGTTTTTT. Its protein product is CASSLTGGTNEKLFF.